The 28 T cell receptor beta chains listed next were all sequenced from one sample in a study of Ad26.COV2.S vaccination and SARS-CoV-2 variants. The treatment here: about 20 received Ad26.COV2.S at low or high dose, single or two shots; about 5 received placebo; per-sample allocation not given. Sampling took place 63 days after the first vaccine or placebo injection. Clones were read by immunoSEQ multiplex PCR, and TCRdb kept only the in-frame ones, dropping some. The sample lists some 520,000 clones; around 90% were seen once. The input for sequencing was peripheral blood, taken in a trial of Ad26.COV2.S vaccine versus placebo. The receptors originated from a person between 18 and 60 years old who received the Ad26.COV2.S COVID-19 vaccine or a placebo.

This clone was counted a few times. In the same sample, other DNA sequences code for this CDR3. J is TRBJ2-2 and V is TRBV6-2 or TRBV6-3; D is unclear. Trimming removed 5 bases from V and 5 bases from J, with 9 bases in between. The CDR3 extends over 13 amino acids. Germline assignment: CDR1 MNHEY and CDR2 SVGEGT. The CDR3 bases are TGTGCCAGCAGTCGTCTGTCAACCGGGGAGCTGTTTTTT. Its translation: CASSRLSTGELFF.

The gene calls are TRBV7-2 and TRBJ2-7, with D unclear. The germline CDR1 and CDR2 sequences are SGHTA and FQGNSA. This CDR3 contains 15 residues. V lost 0 bases to trimming and J lost 2 bases, with 11 bases between them. The CDR3 spells CASSLAPQGTYEQYF. CDR3 nucleotide sequence: TGTGCCAGCAGCTTAGCGCCTCAAGGGACCTACGAGCAGTACTTC.

J is TRBJ2-3 and V is TRBV30, with 8 bases lining up with TRBD2. CDR1 is GTSNPN, CDR2 SVGIG, per germline (reference sequence). CDR3 length: 16 amino acids. The V segment lost 2 bases and the J segment 1 base; nucleotides outside the gene matches: 8. In DNA, the CDR3 is TGTGCCTGGAGTCTCCAAAGCGGGAGCGGCACAGATACGCAGTATTTT. It specifies CAWSLQSGSGTDTQYF.

The rearrangement uses TRBV24-1 and TRBJ1-2; D perhaps matches TRBD1 (6 bases). V was cut by 6 bases and J by 8 bases, with 12 bases left in between. The CDR3 extends over 12 amino acids. Germline V gene lookup returns CDR1 KGHDR and CDR2 SFDVKD. CDR3: CATSPGGRGYTF. The CDR3 DNA reads as TGTGCCACCAGTCCGGGGGGCCGCGGCTACACCTTC.

The DNA of the CDR3 is TGTGCCAGCAGCTTAGGCCCCCCAGGGGAAGGCGGCTACACCTTC. This encodes CASSLGPPGEGGYTF. The chain has TRBV11-2 and TRBJ1-2, with D possibly matching TRBD1 (6 bases). CDR3 length: 15 residues. V lost 1 base and J lost 8, with 17 bases in between. Looked up from germline, CDR1 is SGHAT and CDR2 is FQNNGV.

The chain carries TRBV27 and TRBJ2-7; either TRBD1 or TRBD2 may fit D (6 bases each). Trimming left V 9 bases short and J 7 bases short, with 28 bases between. The CDR3 runs to 16 residues. Germline assignment: CDR1 MNHEY and CDR2 SMNVEV (reference sequence). The CDR3 reads CASTMGGGRYAGEQYF. The CDR3 DNA sequence: TGTGCCAGTACGATGGGTGGGGGGCGCTATGCGGGGGAGCAGTACTTC.

Concerning this clone: Within the sample, other DNA sequences also encode this same CDR3. The chain joins TRBV12-3 or TRBV12-4 to TRBJ2-5; 8 nucleotides align to TRBD1. The CDR3 has 13 amino acids. After removal of 6 bases from V and 2 bases from J, the junction contained 2 bases not matched to a gene. The CDR3 loop reads CASSRTGQETQYF. The CDR3 nucleotides are TGTGCCAGCAGCAGGACAGGGCAAGAGACCCAGTACTTC.

The rearrangement links TRBV11-2 to TRBJ2-7; 11 bases match TRBD2. Germline trimming cut 4 bases from V and 6 bases from J; bases unmatched to any gene: 8. The CDR3 is 15 amino acids. CDR1 and CDR2 from the germline V gene are SGHAT and FQNNGV. The CDR3 DNA follows: TGTGCCAGCAGCTCCCTGACTAGCGGGATCGGCGAGCAGTACTTC. Translated: CASSSLTSGIGEQYF.

This clone showed up just a few times. The genes are TRBV7-9 and TRBJ1-2, with unresolved D. The CDR3 is made up of 11 amino acids. Trimming cost V 2 bases and J 8 bases, with 6 bases left between them. Germline loops: CDR1 SEHNR, CDR2 FQNEAQ (reference sequence). This CDR3 reads CASSLPRGYTF. The DNA for the CDR3 is TGTGCCAGCAGCTTACCTAGGGGCTACACCTTC.

Comments on this clone: This sample includes further DNA sequences coding for the same CDR3. The chain is built from TRBV5-4 and TRBJ2-7; 8 bases are a match to TRBD2. J lost 5 bases, V lost 0 bases, and 4 bases had no gene match. Germline V gives CDR1 SGHNT, CDR2 YYREEE (reference sequence). CDR3 size: 14 residues. The CDR3 DNA follows: TGTGCCAGCAGCTTGGGGGGTAGCGGGAACGAGCAGTACTTC. Its translation is CASSLGGSGNEQYF.

This sequence joins TRBV7-2 and TRBJ1-4, with TRBD1 identical over 7 bases. The germline V gene encodes CDR1 SGHTA and CDR2 FQGNSA. V gave up 5 bases and J gave up 7 bases; unmatched junction bases: 22. The CDR3 is 19 residues long. CDR3 in DNA: TGTGCCAGCAGCCGGACCCCCCAGGGGGGGGGCGTTGTTGGTGAAAAACTGTTTTTT. It specifies CASSRTPQGGGVVGEKLFF.

The count of this clone is one. The chain joins TRBV7-9 to TRBJ1-5; D gene uncertain. From germline, CDR1 is SEHNR and CDR2 FQNEAQ (reference sequence). The V and J ends lost 5 bases and 5 bases respectively, with 7 bases between them. This CDR3 is built from 12 residues. This chain's CDR3 is CASSPGDQPQHF. CDR3 DNA: TGTGCCAGCAGCCCCGGAGATCAGCCCCAGCATTTT.

The V and J genes are TRBV27 and TRBJ2-1; unclear D gene. V lost 5 bases and J lost 5, with 19 bases in between. Germline V gene lookup returns CDR1 MNHEY and CDR2 SMNVEV (reference sequence). The CDR3 has 16 amino acids. The CDR3 nucleotides are TGTGCCAGCAGTCCACTGGCTCTCCCCGAGGACAATGAGCAGTTCTTC. Its translation is CASSPLALPEDNEQFF.

This chain joins TRBV6-5 and TRBJ2-2; D may be TRBD2 (5 bases). V lost 6 bases to trimming and J lost 5 bases, with 7 bases between them. Germline loops: CDR1 MNHEY, CDR2 SVGAGI. CDR3 length: 12 residues. CDR3 coding DNA: TGTGCCAGCAGAAAGCGGACCGGGGAGCTGTTTTTT. The encoded protein is CASRKRTGELFF.

The V call is TRBV4-1, the J call TRBJ1-1, with no clear D. Germline loops: CDR1 MGHRA, CDR2 YSYEKL. The ends were cut back, 4 bases at V and 1 base at J, with 10 bases in the middle. The CDR3 is 14 amino acids. DNA of the CDR3: TGCGCCAGCAGCCGGCCCGAGCGGAACACTGAAGCTTTCTTT. Its protein product is CASSRPERNTEAFF.

This sequence joins TRBV18 and TRBJ1-1; D call uncertain. V was clipped by 0 bases and J by 3 bases, with 11 bases between them. This CDR3 is built from 15 residues. From germline, CDR1 is KGHSH and CDR2 LQKENI. The CDR3 reads CASSPPSRYDTEAFF. DNA for the CDR3: TGTGCCAGCTCACCACCGAGTCGGTACGACACTGAAGCTTTCTTT.

This sequence joins TRBV7-2 and TRBJ1-5; D remains ambiguous. The CDR3 length is 14 residues. The germline V gene has CDR1 SGHTA and CDR2 FQGNSA. Trimming took 4 bases from V and 3 from J, leaving 10 bases between them. The CDR3 here is CASSSRGVNQPQHF. In DNA, the CDR3 is TGTGCCAGCAGCTCCCGGGGAGTCAATCAGCCCCAGCATTTT.

V gene TRBV7-8 combines with J gene TRBJ1-1; no clear D. V was trimmed by 1 base and J by 0 bases, leaving 6 bases between them. Germline V gene sequence: CDR1 SGHVS, CDR2 FQNEAQ. The CDR3 sequence is 14 residues long. This CDR3 reads CASSLGSMNTEAFF. CDR3 nucleotide sequence: TGTGCCAGCAGCTTAGGGTCGATGAACACTGAAGCTTTCTTT.

The chain recombines TRBV29-1 with TRBJ1-4; tentative D call: TRBD1 (5 bases). Germline loops: CDR1 SQVTM, CDR2 ANQGSEA. The length of the CDR3 is 13 residues. The V end lost 6 bases, the J end lost 8 bases, and 16 bases lay between the germline ends. The DNA for the CDR3 is TGCAGCGTCGCCGGGGCCGCCGGAGAAAAACTGTTTTTT. Translating it yields CSVAGAAGEKLFF.

CDR3 loop: CASSPHGSGTKELFF. Written as DNA, the CDR3 is TGTGCCAGCAGCCCCCATGGTAGCGGGACAAAGGAGCTGTTTTTT. This chain links TRBV9 with TRBJ2-2, with 8 bases fitting TRBD2. This CDR3 region has 15 residues. V gave up 4 bases and J gave up 10 bases; unmatched junction bases: 12. CDR1 SGDLS and CDR2 YYNGEE come from the germline V gene. Supplemented by reference TRBV9 and TRBJ2-2, the full variable domain reads DSGVTQTPKHLITATGQRVTLRCSPRSGDLSVYWYQQSLDQGLQFLIQYYNGEERAKGNILERFSAQQFPDLHSELNLSSLELGDSALYFCASSPHGSGTKELFFGEGSRLTVL.

The chain uses TRBV29-1 and TRBJ2-1, with 9 bases identical to TRBD2. V lost 7 bases and J lost 2; bases outside the gene matches: 9. This CDR3 contains 15 residues. CDR1 and CDR2 (germline): SQVTM, ANQGSEA. This CDR3 reads CSASLLAGPYNEQFF. The CDR3 DNA is TGCAGCGCCAGCCTGCTAGCGGGACCCTACAATGAGCAGTTCTTC.

The chain links TRBV7-2 to TRBJ2-1; TRBD2 aligns across 11 bases. Germline lookup yields CDR1 SGHTA and CDR2 FQGNSA. The junction had 6 bases not matched to a gene; V was cut back by 5 bases and J by 6 bases. This CDR3 spans 15 amino acids. The CDR3 is CASSRTSGSSNEQFF. The CDR3 nucleotides are TGTGCCAGCAGCAGAACTAGCGGGAGTAGCAATGAGCAGTTCTTC.

The rearrangement links TRBV28 to TRBJ1-2, with unresolved D. Germline CDR1 is MDHEN and CDR2 is SYDVKM. V gave up 5 bases and J gave up 0 bases, with 10 bases separating them. CDR3 length equals 14 residues. The CDR3 region has the DNA TGTGCCAGCAGTCCACCGGGAGCTAACTATGGCTACACCTTC. Protein: CASSPPGANYGYTF.

This chain connects TRBV7-9 to TRBJ1-6, with TRBD1 as a possible D gene (6 bases). Germline V lookup: CDR1 SEHNR, CDR2 FQNEAQ (reference sequence). The CDR3 extends over 15 amino acids. The V end lost 5 bases, the J end lost 10 bases, and 18 bases lay between the germline ends. The CDR3 DNA follows: TGTGCCAGCAGCGAAACCACAGGGCCCGGGTCACCCCTCCACTTT. Translating gives CASSETTGPGSPLHF.

The chain combines TRBV7-2 with TRBJ2-7, with D perhaps TRBD1 (6 bases). Deletions cut 5 bases from V and 1 base from J, with 15 bases between. The CDR3 loop spans 15 amino acids. CDR1 and CDR2 from the germline V gene are SGHTA and FQGNSA. The CDR3 reads CASSPGQKPSYEQYF. The CDR3 DNA is TGTGCCAGCAGCCCCGGACAGAAACCTTCCTACGAGCAGTACTTC.

This chain uses TRBV9 with TRBJ1-1; 8 positions agree with TRBD1. The CDR3 extends over 14 amino acids. Germline loops: CDR1 SGDLS, CDR2 YYNGEE. The V segment lost 4 bases and the J segment 4 bases; nucleotides outside the gene matches: 6. Here the CDR3 reads CASSFRGQGTEAFF. CDR3 nucleotide sequence: TGTGCCAGCAGCTTCCGAGGACAGGGCACTGAAGCTTTCTTT. The variable domain in full, completed from reference TRBV9 and TRBJ1-1, reads DSGVTQTPKHLITATGQRVTLRCSPRSGDLSVYWYQQSLDQGLQFLIQYYNGEERAKGNILERFSAQQFPDLHSELNLSSLELGDSALYFCASSFRGQGTEAFFGQGTRLTVV.

The chain employs TRBV24-1 and TRBJ1-5; D gene unclear. This CDR3 comprises 16 residues. CDR1 and CDR2 from the germline V gene are KGHDR and SFDVKD. Deletions cut 4 bases from V and 3 bases from J, with 15 bases between. CDR3 residues: CATSEGPPRLNQPQHF. The CDR3, as DNA: TGTGCCACCAGTGAGGGTCCCCCCAGGCTCAATCAGCCCCAGCATTTT.

The rearrangement links TRBV11-2 to TRBJ2-7; D assignment may be TRBD1 or TRBD2 (5 bases each). Germline V gives CDR1 SGHAT, CDR2 FQNNGV. V was trimmed by 3 bases and J by 6 bases, leaving 12 bases between them. The CDR3 spans 13 residues. CDR3 DNA: TGTGCCAGCAGCTTTGGGGGAATGAGCGAGCAGTACTTC. Its protein is CASSFGGMSEQYF.